What follows is one T cell receptor beta chain and its context. Through a sample-barcoded 5' primer and a J-beta primer mix, a second PCR was run for roughly 6 to 12 cycles. TCRdb re-analysed the 5' RACE reads in MiXCR, keeping a single row per CDR3 protein. The table lists about 780,000 distinct CDR3 sequences, about 46% of them singletons. This sample is part of a study of blood T cells in healthy people across ages. The CDR3 loop spans 15 amino acids. V lost 0 bases to trimming and J lost 0 bases, with 8 bases between them. Germline V gives CDR1 LGHNA, CDR2 YNFKEQ. The rearrangement uses TRBV4-2 and TRBJ2-5; the D is unclear. The sequencing sample was made of blood. The TCR was taken from a man aged 80 or over in good health. The chain's CDR3 is CASSQDPNYQETQYF. In DNA form, the CDR3 reads TGTGCCAGCAGCCAAGATCCGAACTACCAAGAGACCCAGTACTTC.